The next 3 T cell receptor beta chains were all read from a single sample in a study of beta chain features in type 1 diabetes. Every bit of the isolated RNA underwent reverse transcription, so sequencing read expressed TCRB transcripts. The method was immunoSEQ multiplex PCR; TCRdb's version includes in-frame clones alone and lacks a portion of them. The sample shows under 800,000 clones, around 15% of them seen only once. The sample was naive CD4+ T cells from blood. The source is a man aged 18 to 35 in good health.

This clone was seen a handful of times. DNA of the CDR3: TGTGCCAGCAGCTTAGGGGGATTCGGCACAGATACGCAGTATTTT. It translates to CASSLGGFGTDTQYF. The V and J genes are TRBV7-3 and TRBJ2-3; either TRBD1 or TRBD2 may fit D (5 bases each). Trimming pared 2 bases from V and 1 base from J, leaving 10 bases between. The germline CDR1 and CDR2 sequences are SGHTA and FQGTGA. The CDR3 contains 15 residues.

About this clone: A much larger clone lies a single base off, so this may be a read error. The identical CDR3 is also encoded by other nucleotide sequences in the sample. This sequence joins TRBV11-2 and TRBJ2-3; unclear D gene. Trimming removed 4 bases from V and 2 bases from J, with 1 base in between. The CDR3 contains 11 residues. Germline V gene lookup returns CDR1 SGHAT and CDR2 FQNNGV. Written as DNA, the CDR3 is TGTGCCAGCAGCTCCACAGATACGCAGTATTTT. Its translation is CASSSTDTQYF.

Only a few counts were recorded for this clone. J is TRBJ2-1 and V is TRBV11-2; 9 bases fit TRBD2. The CDR3 consists of 15 residues. V lost 3 bases, J lost 5 bases, and 5 bases stayed unmatched. CDR1 is SGHAT and CDR2 is FQNNGV in the germline V gene. The CDR3 sequence is CASSFPGLAHNEQFF. The DNA of the CDR3 is TGTGCCAGCAGCTTCCCGGGACTAGCCCACAATGAGCAGTTCTTC.